These 32 T cell receptor beta chains were sequenced from one sample in a study of blood T cell repertoires in COVID-19. Repertoires were generated with immunoSEQ multiplex PCR, while TCRdb's copy carries only in-frame clones and drops some. Of around 240,000 clones listed, approximately 84% are singletons. Sequenced material: peripheral blood. The receptors were gathered from a woman aged 80 or older with acute or convalescent COVID-19.

The chain couples TRBV4-3 to TRBJ2-2; D is possibly TRBD2 (7 bases). V dropped 1 base and J dropped 4 bases, with 16 bases sitting between them. Germline V CDR1 and CDR2: LGHNA, YSLEER. The CDR3 contains 17 residues. The CDR3 protein is CASSQVTGGGVTGELFF. CDR3 in DNA: TGCGCCAGCAGCCAAGTGACAGGAGGGGGGGTCACCGGGGAGCTGTTTTTT.

This chain joins TRBV7-2 and TRBJ1-6; D uncertain. CDR1 SGHTA and CDR2 FQGNSA come from the germline V gene. Trimming took off 1 base at V and 0 bases at J, with 10 bases between the two ends. This CDR3 has 17 amino acids. The DNA of the CDR3 is TGTGCCAGCAGCTTAGTGAGACGGAGCTCCTATAATTCACCCCTCCACTTT. It is translated as CASSLVRRSSYNSPLHF.

V is TRBV3-1 (or the pseudogene TRBV3-2) and J is TRBJ2-7, with D possibly TRBD2 on 6 matching bases. The germline V gene encodes CDR1 LGHDT and CDR2 YNNKEL (reference sequence). Trimming removed 1 base at V and 3 bases at J, with 13 bases between. This CDR3 is built from 15 residues. The CDR3 DNA follows: TGTGCCAGCAGCCAAGGGAGGGCAGGTAACTACGAGCAGTACTTC. Protein product: CASSQGRAGNYEQYF.

This clone was counted a few times. Distinct nucleotide sequences in the sample also encode this CDR3. This sequence joins TRBV4-3 and TRBJ1-3, with unresolved D. There are 14 residues in the CDR3. The germline V gene encodes CDR1 LGHNA and CDR2 YSLEER. The V and J ends lost 0 bases and 0 bases respectively, with 3 bases between them. CDR3 DNA: TGCGCCAGCAGCCAAGATAGCTCTGGAAACACCATATATTTT. Translation gives CASSQDSSGNTIYF.

The chain carries TRBV7-2 and TRBJ1-5; the D is unclear. Looked up from germline, CDR1 is SGHTA and CDR2 is FQGNSA. CDR3 size: 14 residues. Trimming pared 1 base from V and 4 bases from J, leaving 8 bases between. This CDR3 reads CASSLDAGNQPQHF. CDR3 bases: TGTGCCAGCAGCTTAGATGCGGGAAATCAGCCCCAGCATTTT.

The rearrangement joins TRBV6-6 to TRBJ2-7; a weak D match, TRBD2 (6 bases). The CDR3 totals 15 residues. Trimming took 5 bases from V and 0 from J, leaving 14 bases between them. Germline CDR1 reads MNHNY; CDR2 reads SVGAGI (reference sequence). Here the CDR3 reads CASSDSGLSSYEQYF. CDR3 coding DNA: TGTGCCAGCAGTGATAGCGGACTGAGCTCCTACGAGCAGTACTTC.

V is TRBV5-6 and J is TRBJ2-7; 9 bases map to TRBD1. There are 14 residues in the CDR3. The V gene end was trimmed by 0 bases and the J gene end by 3 bases; junction bases not matched to a gene: 1. Germline V gene sequence: CDR1 SGHDT, CDR2 YYEEEE. CDR3 in amino acids: CASSLGGQGYEQYF. The CDR3 nucleotides read TGTGCCAGCAGCTTGGGGGGACAGGGCTACGAGCAGTACTTC.

The CDR3 sequence: CASSVLSRGAKNIQYF. The DNA of the CDR3 is TGTGCCAGCAGCGTGCTTAGCAGGGGGGCCAAAAACATTCAGTACTTC. This rearrangement joins TRBV11-2 to TRBJ2-4; 7 nucleotides line up with TRBD1. The CDR3 runs to 16 residues. Trimming removed 5 bases from V and 1 base from J; junction bases left unmatched: 8. Germline V gives CDR1 SGHAT, CDR2 FQNNGV. The full variable domain, completed using reference TRBV11-2 and TRBJ2-4, is EAGVAQSPRYKIIEKRQSVAFWCNPISGHATLYWYQQILGQGPKLLIQFQNNGVVDDSQLPKDRFSAERLKGVDSTLKIQPAKLEDSAVYLCASSVLSRGAKNIQYFGAGTRLSVL.

The chain employs TRBV7-9 and TRBJ1-4; TRBD1 matches at 7 bases. Germline lookup yields CDR1 SEHNR and CDR2 FQNEAQ (reference sequence). The CDR3 covers 13 residues. V was pared by 5 bases and J by 7 bases, with 4 bases of the junction left unmatched. In nucleotides, the CDR3 is TGTGCCAGCAGCAGCCGGGACAGTGAAAAACTGTTTTTT. Translating gives CASSSRDSEKLFF.

This chain links TRBV6-2 or TRBV6-3 with TRBJ1-2, with 7 bases identical to TRBD1. In germline, CDR1 is MNHEY, CDR2 SVGEGT. V was clipped by 5 bases and J by 4 bases; unmatched bases: 10. CDR3 length: 15 residues. The CDR3 loop is CASSPEKTGSYGYTF. The CDR3 region has the DNA TGTGCCAGCAGTCCCGAGAAGACAGGGAGCTATGGCTACACCTTC.

A few counts support this clone. The sample contains more than one DNA sequence encoding this CDR3. The rearrangement links TRBV11-2 to TRBJ1-2; the match to TRBD1 covers 9 bases. Germline V gene lookup returns CDR1 SGHAT and CDR2 FQNNGV. The CDR3 extends over 14 amino acids. Losses at the gene ends were 4 bases for V and 2 bases for J; bases not matched to a gene: 2. As DNA, the CDR3 is TGTGCCAGCAGCTCGGACAGGGGCAACTATGGCTACACCTTC. Its protein product is CASSSDRGNYGYTF.

J is TRBJ2-3 and V is TRBV7-9; 12 nucleotides align to TRBD2. CDR1 and CDR2 (germline): SEHNR, FQNEAQ (reference sequence). The CDR3 runs 18 residues. Trimming removed 5 bases from V and 2 bases from J; junction bases left unmatched: 11. DNA for the CDR3: TGTGCCAGCAGCCCGGGACTAGCGGGCCTTAACCCCACAGATACGCAGTATTTT. Protein sequence: CASSPGLAGLNPTDTQYF.

This clone turned up a few times. The V gene is TRBV7-9, the J gene TRBJ1-3; D perhaps matches TRBD1 (6 bases). Germline assignment: CDR1 SEHNR and CDR2 FQNEAQ (reference sequence). The CDR3 has 14 amino acids. The V and J ends lost 10 bases and 2 bases respectively, with 15 bases between them. CDR3 protein: CAIRGGLAGNTIYF. DNA of the CDR3: TGTGCCATTAGGGGGGGTTTGGCTGGAAACACCATATATTTT. The whole variable domain, filled in from reference TRBV7-9 and TRBJ1-3, reads DTGVSQNPRHKITKRGQNVTFRCDPISEHNRLYWYRQTLGQGPEFLTYFQNEAQLEKSRLLSDRFSAERPKGSFSTLEIQRTEQGDSAMYLCAIRGGLAGNTIYFGEGSWLTVV.

V is TRBV15 and J is TRBJ2-1; the D gene is possibly TRBD2 (7 bases). V was shortened by 1 base and J by 14 bases, with 21 bases between the two germline ends. The CDR3 totals 15 residues. The germline gives CDR1 LNHNV, CDR2 YYDKDF (reference sequence). The CDR3 spells CATSRGSVSGGGEFF. CDR3 in DNA: TGTGCCACCAGCAGAGGGTCGGTGAGCGGAGGGGGGGAGTTCTTC.

The V gene is TRBV5-1, the J gene TRBJ2-3, with 9 bases fitting TRBD1. The CDR3 consists of 17 residues. Trimming cost V 6 bases and J 2 bases; bases outside gene matches: 13. Looked up from germline, CDR1 is SGHRS and CDR2 is YFSETQ. CDR3 DNA sequence: TGCGCCAGCACCGACAACTTACAGGGGGCATACACAGATACGCAGTATTTT. As protein: CASTDNLQGAYTDTQYF.

V is TRBV5-1 and J is TRBJ2-3; weak D call: TRBD1 (6 bases). The CDR3 covers 14 residues. V lost 4 bases to trimming and J lost 1 base, with 10 bases between them. Germline V gives CDR1 SGHRS, CDR2 YFSETQ. CDR3 in amino acids: CASSGRQGTDTQYF. The CDR3 nucleotides read TGCGCCAGCAGCGGACGACAGGGCACAGATACGCAGTATTTT.

This rearrangement joins TRBV14 to TRBJ1-1; no clear D. From germline, CDR1 is SGHDN and CDR2 FVKESK. The CDR3 totals 14 residues. The V gene lost 2 bases and the J gene lost 1 base, with 8 bases spanning the gap. Written as DNA, the CDR3 is TGTGCCAGCAGCCAATCTTTTAGGAACACTGAAGCTTTCTTT. Its translation: CASSQSFRNTEAFF.

This rearrangement joins TRBV7-2 to TRBJ1-1; 8 bases agree with TRBD1. The CDR3 loop spans 14 amino acids. J gave up 3 bases and V 5 bases, and 5 bases lay outside the gene matches. The germline gives CDR1 SGHTA, CDR2 FQGNSA. CDR3 nucleotide sequence: TGTGCCAGCAGCGGACAGGGCCAGGACACTGAAGCTTTCTTT. Amino acid sequence: CASSGQGQDTEAFF.

This chain links TRBV5-1 with TRBJ2-7; D perhaps matches TRBD1 (5 bases). The CDR3 has 17 amino acids. Germline loops: CDR1 SGHRS, CDR2 YFSETQ. Trimming pared 1 base from V and 3 bases from J, leaving 20 bases between. In nucleotides, the CDR3 is TGCGCCAGCAGCTTGTCCCCCGGCGACCTGGGGCACTACGAGCAGTACTTC. It specifies CASSLSPGDLGHYEQYF.

CDR3 loop: CASSSTSGGAGELFF. As DNA, the CDR3 is TGTGCCAGCAGCTCGACTAGCGGGGGGGCCGGGGAGCTGTTTTTT. This chain connects TRBV5-5 to TRBJ2-2, with 14 bases matching TRBD2. Trimming at V came to 3 bases and at J to 6 bases, leaving 1 base not matched to a gene. This CDR3 is 15 amino acids long. In germline, CDR1 is SGHKS, CDR2 YYEKEE (reference sequence).

The V call is TRBV7-2, the J call TRBJ2-2; 9 bases line up with TRBD1. The CDR3 loop spans 16 amino acids. The trim removed 5 bases at V and 5 bases at J, leaving 9 bases unmatched. Germline CDR1 is SGHTA and CDR2 is FQGNSA. This CDR3 reads CASSIRDRVGTGELFF. CDR3 coding DNA: TGTGCCAGCAGCATCCGGGACAGGGTAGGGACCGGGGAGCTGTTTTTT.

CDR3 coding DNA: TGCGCCAGCAGTCAATCGAACAGGGGTAACTATGGCTACACCTTC. This translates into CASSQSNRGNYGYTF. The V gene is TRBV23-1, the J gene TRBJ1-2; 7 nucleotides agree with TRBD1. TRBV23-1 is given ORF status, its function remaining uncertain. The CDR3 contains 15 residues. After removal of 0 bases from V and 1 base from J, the junction contained 2 bases not matched to a gene.

This clone was observed once. The chain recombines TRBV4-1 with TRBJ1-3; D unresolved. Trimming took off 4 bases at V and 0 bases at J, with 19 bases between the two ends. Germline V gene data show CDR1 as MGHRA and CDR2 as YSYEKL. The CDR3 has 18 amino acids. The chain's CDR3 is CASSPYHREKSSGNTIYF. The CDR3 region has the DNA TGCGCCAGCAGCCCATATCACCGAGAGAAGAGCTCTGGAAACACCATATATTTT.

The chain carries TRBV5-6 and TRBJ2-3; D might be TRBD2 (6 bases). CDR1 SGHDT and CDR2 YYEEEE come from the germline V gene. The CDR3 loop spans 16 amino acids. V was shortened by 5 bases and J by 2 bases, with 18 bases between the two germline ends. CDR3 loop: CASSLSGPYATDTQYF. The CDR3 coding sequence is TGTGCCAGCAGTCTAAGCGGGCCCTATGCCACAGATACGCAGTATTTT.

The chain combines TRBV6-6 with TRBJ2-3; no reliable D call. Looked up from germline, CDR1 is MNHNY and CDR2 is SVGAGI (reference sequence). V lost 6 bases, J lost 4 bases, and 14 bases lay in between. The CDR3 is made up of 14 amino acids. The CDR3 loop reads CASSLSRGADTQYF. The CDR3 DNA follows: TGTGCCAGCAGCCTCTCCCGAGGTGCAGATACGCAGTATTTT.

This clone was counted once. The J gene is TRBJ2-1, the V gene TRBV5-1; D ambiguous. This CDR3 region has 11 residues. The V end was cut by 3 bases, the J end by 10 bases, with 8 bases between. Germline V gene sequence: CDR1 SGHRS, CDR2 YFSETQ. The CDR3 coding sequence is TGCGCCAGCAGCTCTACCTGGGAGCAGTTCTTC. This translates into CASSSTWEQFF.

Only a few counts were recorded for this clone. The chain uses TRBV29-1 and TRBJ2-1; 8 nucleotides agree with TRBD2. Trimming took 8 bases from V and 5 from J; bases not matched to a gene: 8. Germline values: CDR1 SQVTM, CDR2 ANQGSEA. The CDR3 consists of 13 residues. CDR3 nucleotides: TGCAGCTATAGTAGCGGGGTAAACAATGAGCAGTTCTTC. Protein sequence: CSYSSGVNNEQFF.

The chain uses TRBV20-1 and TRBJ2-4, with 8 nucleotides matching TRBD2. Germline lookup yields CDR1 DFQATT and CDR2 SNEGSKA (reference sequence). This CDR3 has 15 amino acids. V was pared by 3 bases and J by 2 bases, with 6 bases of the junction left unmatched. As DNA, the CDR3 is TGCAGTGCTAGTACTAGCGGAAAGCCCAAAAACATTCAGTACTTC. This sequence encodes CSASTSGKPKNIQYF.

CDR3 DNA sequence: TGTGCCAGCAGCCAATCCTCACGGGAAGCTTTCTTT. Residues: CASSQSSREAFF. The chain carries TRBV2 and TRBJ1-1, with D hard to call. The CDR3 loop spans 12 amino acids. Germline CDR1 and CDR2: SNHLY and FYNNEI. The V end was cut by 6 bases, the J end by 8 bases, with 13 bases between.

The chain has TRBV6-2 or TRBV6-3 and TRBJ1-1; 8 bases align to TRBD1. Per germline, CDR1 MNHEY and CDR2 SVGEGT. There are 14 residues in the CDR3. V gave up 6 bases and J gave up 5 bases; unmatched junction bases: 8. The CDR3 DNA reads as TGTGCCAGCAGCAATCAGGGGGCCCGAACTGAAGCTTTCTTT. It yields the protein CASSNQGARTEAFF.

The CDR3 protein is CASSSRWTSGSYEQYF. The CDR3 DNA reads TGTGCCAGCAGTTCCCGATGGACTAGCGGGAGTTACGAGCAGTACTTC. The rearrangement uses TRBV6-6 and TRBJ2-7, with 13 bases identical to TRBD2. The ends lost 4 bases at V and 4 bases at J; junction bases unmatched: 7. This CDR3 has 16 amino acids. Germline CDR1 reads MNHNY; CDR2 reads SVGAGI (reference sequence).

The rearrangement links TRBV5-1 to TRBJ2-3, with unresolved D. Trimming removed 4 bases from V and 1 base from J, with 16 bases in between. CDR1 and CDR2 (germline): SGHRS, YFSETQ. The CDR3 totals 16 residues. CDR3 DNA sequence: TGCGCCAGCAGCCCAGAACAGAGTTATGGCACAGATACGCAGTATTTT. Its translation is CASSPEQSYGTDTQYF.